Following are 19 T cell receptor beta chains from one sample sequenced in a study of blood T cell repertoires in COVID-19. The data were produced by immunoSEQ multiplex PCR, yet TCRdb's version contains in-frame clones alone and is incomplete. In the table there are 150,000 to 200,000 clones, approximately 90% of which are singletons. Sequencing was performed on peripheral blood. The receptor set was obtained from a man between 18 and 29 years old with active or convalescent COVID-19.

J is TRBJ1-3 and V is TRBV28, with a tentative D call TRBD1 (6 bases). V lost 5 bases to trimming and J lost 0 bases, with 14 bases between them. This CDR3 comprises 16 residues. In germline, CDR1 is MDHEN, CDR2 SYDVKM. The CDR3 DNA reads TGTGCCAGCAGTCCCAGAGGGGGAGTCTCTGGAAACACCATATATTTT. Residues: CASSPRGGVSGNTIYF.

The chain has TRBV11-3 and TRBJ2-7, with no clear D. CDR3 size: 12 residues. Germline V CDR1 and CDR2: SGHNT, YENEEA. V shed 6 bases and J shed 0 bases, with 6 bases lying between them. CDR3 in DNA: TGTGCCAGCAGTGTCAGCTCCTACGAGCAGTACTTC. Its protein is CASSVSSYEQYF.

This clone was counted once. This chain links TRBV5-5 with TRBJ1-3, with TRBD1 as a possible D gene (5 bases). V was trimmed by 0 bases and J by 8 bases, leaving 15 bases between them. CDR1 SGHKS and CDR2 YYEKEE come from the germline V gene (reference sequence). The CDR3 totals 15 residues. DNA of the CDR3: TGTGCCAGCAGCTTGGGGCCAGGGCATAGGGACACCATATATTTT. It is translated as CASSLGPGHRDTIYF.

The chain employs TRBV10-1 and TRBJ2-5; D might be TRBD2 (6 bases). CDR1 and CDR2 (germline): WNHNN, SYGVQD (reference sequence). This CDR3 spans 16 amino acids. V lost 3 bases, J lost 0 bases, and 14 bases lay in between. CDR3 loop: CASSDSSSEYQETQYF. For the CDR3, the DNA is TGCGCCAGCAGTGATAGCTCTAGCGAGTACCAAGAGACCCAGTACTTC.

The J gene is TRBJ2-1, the V gene TRBV6-6, with no clear D. This CDR3 comprises 14 residues. CDR1 and CDR2 from the germline V gene are MNHNY and SVGAGI (reference sequence). Deletions cut 1 base from V and 7 bases from J, with 11 bases between. The CDR3 DNA is TGTGCCAGCAGTTACTTCGTCAGTTGGAATGAGCAGTTCTTC. This codes for CASSYFVSWNEQFF.

The chain uses TRBV11-2 and TRBJ2-7; D might be TRBD2 (5 bases). The germline CDR1 and CDR2 sequences are SGHAT and FQNNGV. V was pared by 1 base and J by 2 bases, with 12 bases between. The CDR3 is made up of 15 amino acids. The CDR3 loop reads CASSLGAAGAYEQYV. CDR3 bases: TGTGCCAGCAGCTTAGGGGCGGCGGGTGCCTACGAGCAGTACGTC.

The DNA of the CDR3 is TGCGCCAGCAGTCCACAGGGAAGTCTTCGAGACTATGGCTACACCTTC. This codes for CASSPQGSLRDYGYTF. The rearrangement joins TRBV10-2 to TRBJ1-2, with D perhaps matching TRBD1 (6 bases). Germline V gives CDR1 WSHSY, CDR2 SAAADI. V was cut by 5 bases and J by 3 bases, with 19 bases left in between. The CDR3 is 16 residues long.

CDR3 bases: TGCAGCGTTGAACCGGCCGGGATCGGCACCGGGGAGCTGTTTTTT. It encodes CSVEPAGIGTGELFF. The chain carries TRBV29-1 and TRBJ2-2, with D maybe TRBD2 (5 bases). V lost 2 bases, J lost 4 bases, and 14 bases lay in between. The CDR3 extends over 15 amino acids. Germline assignment: CDR1 SQVTM and CDR2 ANQGSEA.

This chain uses TRBV11-1 with TRBJ1-3; D is unresolved. CDR1 SGHAT and CDR2 FQDESV come from the germline V gene (reference sequence). The CDR3 length is 12 residues. Trimming pared 8 bases from V and 0 bases from J, leaving 5 bases between. CDR3 loop: CASGPSGNTIYF. CDR3 DNA: TGTGCCAGCGGGCCCTCTGGAAACACCATATATTTT.

This clone occurred once. V usage is TRBV5-1 and J usage is TRBJ2-2; a possible D gene is TRBD1 (6 bases). V was cut by 5 bases and J by 1 base, with 9 bases left in between. The germline gives CDR1 SGHRS, CDR2 YFSETQ. CDR3 length: 14 residues. The CDR3: CASRTGGNTGELFF. CDR3 sequence (DNA): TGCGCCAGCAGGACAGGTGGGAACACCGGGGAGCTGTTTTTT.

CDR3: CASSPESSEIQETQYF. CDR3 nucleotides: TGTGCCAGCAGCCCAGAGAGTAGCGAGATACAAGAGACCCAGTACTTC. The chain carries TRBV3-1 (or the pseudogene TRBV3-2) and TRBJ2-5; tentatively, D is TRBD2 (5 bases). V shed 4 bases and J shed 2 bases, with 17 bases lying between them. The germline V gene encodes CDR1 LGHDT and CDR2 YNNKEL (reference sequence). This CDR3 region has 16 residues.

The chain has TRBV4-2 and TRBJ2-3; 9 bases match TRBD2. Unmatched junction bases numbered 5, after V lost 3 bases and J lost 1 base. Looked up from germline, CDR1 is LGHNA and CDR2 is YNFKEQ. This CDR3 spans 16 amino acids. CDR3 DNA sequence: TGTGCCAGCAGCCACGAGGTAGCGGGGGGCACAGATACGCAGTATTTT. It specifies CASSHEVAGGTDTQYF.

This clone is a singleton in its sample. The rearrangement uses TRBV5-4 and TRBJ1-1; maybe TRBD1 (5 bases). V gave up 3 bases and J gave up 7 bases, with 13 bases separating them. The CDR3 is 13 residues long. Germline CDR1 SGHNT, CDR2 YYREEE (reference sequence). CDR3 loop: CASSSPRGVEAFF. The CDR3 nucleotides read TGTGCCAGCAGCTCCCCCCGGGGGGTTGAAGCTTTCTTT.

The chain links TRBV24-1 to TRBJ2-1; 11 bases are a match to TRBD1. V was pared by 6 bases and J by 9 bases, with 6 bases of the junction left unmatched. This CDR3 is 14 amino acids long. Germline lookup yields CDR1 KGHDR and CDR2 SFDVKD. The CDR3 is CATSWTGGIAEQFF. In DNA, the CDR3 is TGTGCCACCAGTTGGACAGGGGGCATCGCTGAGCAGTTCTTC.

The chain employs TRBV18 and TRBJ2-2; 7 bases align to TRBD1. The CDR3 totals 15 residues. V trimming: 4 bases; J trimming: 5 bases; junction bases outside the gene matches: 7. Germline V gene sequence: CDR1 KGHSH, CDR2 LQKENI. The CDR3 protein is CASSQGASGTGELFF. Here the CDR3 DNA reads TGTGCCAGCTCACAGGGGGCTTCAGGAACCGGGGAGCTGTTTTTT. Complete variable domain (other parts from reference TRBV18 and TRBJ2-2): NAGVMQNPRHLVRRRGQEARLRCSPMKGHSHVYWYRQLPEEGLKFMVYLQKENIIDESGMPKERFSAEFPKEGPSILRIQQVVRGDSAAYFCASSQGASGTGELFFGEGSRLTVL.

This clone was seen only a few times. The V and J genes are TRBV6-7 and TRBJ2-3; possibly TRBD1 for D (5 bases). TRBV6-7 counts as an open reading frame of uncertain function. The CDR3 has 16 residues. The V gene lost 2 bases and the J gene lost 2 bases, with 14 bases spanning the gap. This chain's CDR3 is CASSYIGVYDTDTQYF. DNA for the CDR3: TGTGCCAGCAGTTACATAGGGGTGTATGACACAGATACGCAGTATTTT.

Regarding this clone: The CDR3 end shows no conserved phenylalanine or tryptophan, and so a read error is likely. The limits of the CDR3 on the DNA are not certain, so only TCRdb's listed CDR3 is given. The genes are TRBV20-1 and TRBJ1-1; TRBD1, the table's D call, was not compared with the DNA. Germline V gene data show CDR1 as DFQATT and CDR2 as SNEGSKA (reference sequence). The CDR3 sequence runs 14 residues, both termini included. CDR3 region: CSASQSLPGQGLLV.

The CDR3 DNA reads TGTGCCAGTAGACAGACTAGCGGGGATACGCAGTATTTT. It specifies CASRQTSGDTQYF. V and J are TRBV19 and TRBJ2-3, with TRBD2 matching 10 bases. CDR1 and CDR2 (germline): LNHDA, SQIVND (reference sequence). The CDR3 runs to 13 residues. V shed 6 bases and J 6 bases; nucleotides not matched to a gene: 3.

This clone was detected only once. The V and J genes are TRBV27 and TRBJ2-7; D may be TRBD2 (6 bases). This CDR3 is 14 amino acids long. Trimming shortened V by 2 bases and J by 3 bases, and 11 bases separated the two germline ends. From germline, CDR1 is MNHEY and CDR2 SMNVEV (reference sequence). CDR3 nucleotide sequence: TGTGCCAGCAGTTTAGGGCTAGCGAGCTACGAGCAGTACTTC. Translating it yields CASSLGLASYEQYF.